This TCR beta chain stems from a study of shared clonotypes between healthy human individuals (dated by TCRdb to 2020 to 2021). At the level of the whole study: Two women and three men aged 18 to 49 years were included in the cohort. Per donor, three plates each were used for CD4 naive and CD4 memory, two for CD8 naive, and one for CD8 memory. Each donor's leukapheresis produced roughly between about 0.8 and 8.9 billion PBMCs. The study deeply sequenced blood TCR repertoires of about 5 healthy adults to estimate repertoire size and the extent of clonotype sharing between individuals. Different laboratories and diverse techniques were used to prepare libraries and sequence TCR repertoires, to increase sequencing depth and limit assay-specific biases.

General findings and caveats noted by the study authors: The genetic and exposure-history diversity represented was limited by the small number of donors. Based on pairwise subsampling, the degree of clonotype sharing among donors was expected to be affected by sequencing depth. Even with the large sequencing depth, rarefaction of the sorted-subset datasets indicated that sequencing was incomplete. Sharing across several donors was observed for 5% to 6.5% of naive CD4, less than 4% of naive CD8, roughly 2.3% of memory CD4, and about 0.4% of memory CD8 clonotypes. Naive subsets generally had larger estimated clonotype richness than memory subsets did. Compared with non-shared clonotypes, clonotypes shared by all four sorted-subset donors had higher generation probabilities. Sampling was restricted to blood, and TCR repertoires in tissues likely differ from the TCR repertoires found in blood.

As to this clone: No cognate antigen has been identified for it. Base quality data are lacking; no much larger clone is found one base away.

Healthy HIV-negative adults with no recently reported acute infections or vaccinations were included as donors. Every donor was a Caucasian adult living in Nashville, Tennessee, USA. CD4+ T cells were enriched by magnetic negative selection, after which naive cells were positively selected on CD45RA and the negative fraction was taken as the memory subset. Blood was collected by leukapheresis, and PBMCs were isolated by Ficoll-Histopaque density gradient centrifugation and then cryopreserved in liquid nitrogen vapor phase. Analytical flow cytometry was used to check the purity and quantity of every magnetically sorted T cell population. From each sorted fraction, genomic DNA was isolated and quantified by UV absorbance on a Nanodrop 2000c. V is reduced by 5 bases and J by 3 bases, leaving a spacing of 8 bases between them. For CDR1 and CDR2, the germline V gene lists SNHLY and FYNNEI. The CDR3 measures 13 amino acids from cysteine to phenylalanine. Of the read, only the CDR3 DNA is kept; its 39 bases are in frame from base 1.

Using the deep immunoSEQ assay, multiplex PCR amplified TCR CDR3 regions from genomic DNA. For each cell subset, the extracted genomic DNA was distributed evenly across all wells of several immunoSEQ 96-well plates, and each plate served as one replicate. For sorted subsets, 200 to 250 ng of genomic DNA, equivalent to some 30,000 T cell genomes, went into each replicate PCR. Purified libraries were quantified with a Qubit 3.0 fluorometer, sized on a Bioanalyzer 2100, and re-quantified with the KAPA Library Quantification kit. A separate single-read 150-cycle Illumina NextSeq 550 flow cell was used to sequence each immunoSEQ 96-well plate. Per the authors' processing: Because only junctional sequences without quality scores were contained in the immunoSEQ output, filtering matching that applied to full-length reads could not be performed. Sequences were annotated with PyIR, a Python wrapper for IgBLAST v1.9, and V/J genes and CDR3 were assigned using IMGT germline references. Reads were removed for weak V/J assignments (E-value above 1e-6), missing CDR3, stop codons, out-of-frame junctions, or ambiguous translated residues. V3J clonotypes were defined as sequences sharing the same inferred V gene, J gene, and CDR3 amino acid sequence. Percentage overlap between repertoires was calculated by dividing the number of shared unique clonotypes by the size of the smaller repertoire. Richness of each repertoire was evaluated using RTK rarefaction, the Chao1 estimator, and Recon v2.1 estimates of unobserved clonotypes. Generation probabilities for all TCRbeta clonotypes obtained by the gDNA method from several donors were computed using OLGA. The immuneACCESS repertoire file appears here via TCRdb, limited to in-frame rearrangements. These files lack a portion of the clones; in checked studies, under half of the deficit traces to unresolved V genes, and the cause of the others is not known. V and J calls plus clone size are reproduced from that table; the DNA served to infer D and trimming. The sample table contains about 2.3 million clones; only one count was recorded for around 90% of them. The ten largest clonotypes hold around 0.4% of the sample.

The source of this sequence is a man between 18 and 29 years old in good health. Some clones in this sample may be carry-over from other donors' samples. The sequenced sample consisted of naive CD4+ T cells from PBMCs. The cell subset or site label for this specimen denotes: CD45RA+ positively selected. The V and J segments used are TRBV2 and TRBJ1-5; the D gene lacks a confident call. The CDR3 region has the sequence CASSWALNQPQHF. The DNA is TGTGCCAGCAGTTGGGCCCTCAATCAGCCCCAGCATTTT.